This T cell receptor beta chain is drawn from a study of blood T cell repertoires in COVID-19. Study background: Sources were T cells, B-cell-depleted T cells, or PBMCs; the material itself was cDNA or gDNA.

Sequenced by immunoSEQ multiplex PCR; TCRdb stores in-frame clones only, minus some. The data contain 200,000 to 250,000 clones, 75% to 85% of them singletons. This clone was recorded only once. The source material was peripheral blood. The source of this sequence is a woman older than 75 with COVID-19, enrolled during active disease.

The CDR3 reads CASSQGQPGEQYF. The CDR3 DNA follows: TGTGCCAGCAGTCAGGGACAACCGGGCGAGCAGTACTTC. The V gene is TRBV6-6, the J gene TRBJ2-7; a weak D match, TRBD1 (6 bases). Germline CDR1 is MNHNY and CDR2 is SVGAGI (reference sequence). CDR3 length: 13 residues. V lost 5 bases and J 6 bases, leaving 14 bases between the germline ends.